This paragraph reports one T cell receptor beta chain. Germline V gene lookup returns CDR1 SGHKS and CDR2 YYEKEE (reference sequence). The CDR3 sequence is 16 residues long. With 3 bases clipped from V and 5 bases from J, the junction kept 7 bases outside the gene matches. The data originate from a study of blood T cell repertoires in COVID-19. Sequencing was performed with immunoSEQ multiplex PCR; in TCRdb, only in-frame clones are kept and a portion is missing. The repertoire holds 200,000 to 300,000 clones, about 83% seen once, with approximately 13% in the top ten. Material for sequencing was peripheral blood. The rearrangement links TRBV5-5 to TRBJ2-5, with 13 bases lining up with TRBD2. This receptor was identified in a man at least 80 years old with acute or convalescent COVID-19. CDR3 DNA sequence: TGTGCCAGCAGCTCAGGACTAGCGGGAGCGGCGGAGACCCAGTACTTC. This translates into CASSSGLAGAAETQYF.